The clone carrying this T cell receptor (beta chain) was seen ten or more times. Antigen: not known. The CDR3 contains 13 residues. The source of the sample is a study of identical twins. Findings and limits, study-wide: Invariant cells of the MAIT and iNKT types might have partly distorted the zero-insertion analyses. Cross-sectional statistics, not tracking of the same donors, supported the conclusions. Memory repertoires lacked the insertion deficit that abundant cord blood beta clonotypes showed.

A universal primer binding site was introduced by template switching. The final cDNA contained unique molecular identifiers. MiXCR, applied by TCRdb to the 5' RACE reads, yields one record per CDR3 protein. The table shows approximately 590,000 distinct CDR3 sequences, with more than 9% occurring only once. These sequences were also reported in another study, on yellow fever vaccine responses in identical twins.

This clonotype originated in a woman younger than 35 in good health. This chain joins TRBV21-1 and TRBJ2-1; the D call of TRBD1 is as the table states it, not checked on the DNA. TRBV21-1 is described as a pseudogene. The source material was PBMCs. CDR3 nucleotides: TGTGCCAGCACCAGACGAAGGGGGCATGAGCAGTTCTTC. This codes for CASTRRRGHEQFF.